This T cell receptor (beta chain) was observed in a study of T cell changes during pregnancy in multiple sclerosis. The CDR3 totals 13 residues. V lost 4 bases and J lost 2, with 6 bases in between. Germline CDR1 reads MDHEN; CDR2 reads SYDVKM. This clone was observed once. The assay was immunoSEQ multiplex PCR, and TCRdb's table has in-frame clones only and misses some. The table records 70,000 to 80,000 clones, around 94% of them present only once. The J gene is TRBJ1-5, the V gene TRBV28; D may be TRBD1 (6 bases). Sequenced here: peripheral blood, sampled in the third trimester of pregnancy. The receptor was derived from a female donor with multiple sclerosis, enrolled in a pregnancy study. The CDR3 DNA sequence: TGTGCCAGCAGTTCAGGGGGCAATCAGCCCCAGCATTTT. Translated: CASSSGGNQPQHF. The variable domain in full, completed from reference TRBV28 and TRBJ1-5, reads DVKVTQSSRYLVKRTGEKVFLECVQDMDHENMFWYRQDPGLGLRLIYFSYDVKMKEKGDIPEGYSVSREKKERFSLILESASTNQTSMYLCASSSGGNQPQHFGDGTRLSIL.